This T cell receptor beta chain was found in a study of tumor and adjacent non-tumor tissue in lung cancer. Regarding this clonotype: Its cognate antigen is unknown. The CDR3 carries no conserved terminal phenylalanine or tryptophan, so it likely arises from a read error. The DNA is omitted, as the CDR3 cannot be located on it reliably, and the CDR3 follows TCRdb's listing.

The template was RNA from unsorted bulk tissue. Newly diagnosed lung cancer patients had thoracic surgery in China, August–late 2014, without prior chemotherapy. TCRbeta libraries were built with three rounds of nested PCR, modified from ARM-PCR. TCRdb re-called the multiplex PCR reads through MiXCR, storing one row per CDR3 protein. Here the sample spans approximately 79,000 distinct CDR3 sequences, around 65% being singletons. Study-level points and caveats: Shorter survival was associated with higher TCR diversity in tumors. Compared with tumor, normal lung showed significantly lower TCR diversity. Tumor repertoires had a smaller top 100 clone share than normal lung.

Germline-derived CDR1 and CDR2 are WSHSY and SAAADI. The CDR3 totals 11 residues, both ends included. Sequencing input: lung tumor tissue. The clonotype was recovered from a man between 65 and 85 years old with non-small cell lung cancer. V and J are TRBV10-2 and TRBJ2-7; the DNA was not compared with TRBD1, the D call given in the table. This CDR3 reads CASRGGTRSTP.